Listed below are T cell receptor beta chains from one sample, sequenced in a study of CD4 T cells in relation to SARS-CoV-2 and coronaviruses. These receptors' antigens are unknown. The table came from immunoSEQ multiplex PCR; TCRdb's copy has only in-frame clones and leaves some out. The sample includes 20,000 to 25,000 clones, 76% of them seen just once. Sequencing was done on a sample of CD4+ T cells from PBMCs, cultured in vitro. The receptors stem from a human donor in good health. CDR3s include the opening cysteine and the closing phenylalanine or tryptophan. D genes are given only for firm matches. Expanded clones are given a class, and other clones once, few, many or no size at all.

V gene: TRBV29-1
J gene: TRBJ1-2
D gene: TRBD1
clone size: -
CDR3 DNA: TGCAGCACGAGACAGGGTGGCTATGGCTACACCTTC
CDR3 protein: CSTRQGGYGYTF

V gene: TRBV3-1/TRBV3-2
J gene: TRBJ1-1
D gene: -
clone size: -
CDR3 DNA: TGTGCCAGCAGCCAAGAGGTGAACACTGAAGCTTTCTTT
CDR3 protein: CASSQEVNTEAFF

V gene: TRBV7-2
J gene: TRBJ2-5
D gene: TRBD1
clone size: -
CDR3 DNA: TGTGCCAGCAGCTCTGACAGGGGGCTGGTAGAGACCCAGTACTTC
CDR3 protein: CASSSDRGLVETQYF

V gene: TRBV19
J gene: TRBJ1-5
D gene: -
clone size: -
CDR3 DNA: TGTGCCAGTAGTATAGACCCGAGGGGCGGGCATCAGCCCCAGCATTTT
CDR3 protein: CASSIDPRGGHQPQHF

V gene: TRBV6-1
J gene: TRBJ2-1
D gene: -
clone size: -
CDR3 DNA: TGTGCCAGCAGTGAGACGTGGGGGCAAATGATCAGGCAGTTCTTC
CDR3 protein: CASSETWGQMIRQFF

V gene: TRBV6-2/TRBV6-3
J gene: TRBJ2-4
D gene: TRBD2
clone size: -
CDR3 DNA: TGTGCCAGCAGTTTTCCGGTCGGGGGGAGCATTCAGTACTTC
CDR3 protein: CASSFPVGGSIQYF

V gene: TRBV10-3
J gene: TRBJ2-2
D gene: TRBD2
clone size: -
CDR3 DNA: TGTGCCATCCAGCGGGAGCCCGACACCGGGGAGCTGTTTTTT
CDR3 protein: CAIQREPDTGELFF

V gene: TRBV30
J gene: TRBJ2-7
D gene: -
clone size: -
CDR3 DNA: TGTGCCTGGAGTGTACCAGGGGCCGTGACCTACGAGCAGTACTTC
CDR3 protein: CAWSVPGAVTYEQYF

V gene: TRBV4-3
J gene: TRBJ1-6
D gene: -
clone size: -
CDR3 DNA: TGCGCCAGCAGCCAAGATAATGACAGAAGGAGGTCACCCCTCCACTTT
CDR3 protein: CASSQDNDRRRSPLHF

V gene: TRBV7-8
J gene: TRBJ2-1
D gene: -
clone size: -
CDR3 DNA: TGTGCCAGCAGCTTAGCGGGGCAGGGGACCCACAATGAGCAGTTCTTC
CDR3 protein: CASSLAGQGTHNEQFF

V gene: TRBV19
J gene: TRBJ2-2
D gene: TRBD2
clone size: -
CDR3 DNA: TGTGCCAGTAGTACCGGACTAGCGGGAGGCCCGAACACCGGGGAGCTGTTTTTT
CDR3 protein: CASSTGLAGGPNTGELFF

V gene: TRBV5-5
J gene: TRBJ1-1
D gene: TRBD1
clone size: -
CDR3 DNA: TGTGCCAGCAGCTGGGTAGGACAGGGGGGGACTGAAGCTTTCTTT
CDR3 protein: CASSWVGQGGTEAFF

V gene: TRBV28
J gene: TRBJ1-5
D gene: -
clone size: -
CDR3 DNA: TGTGCCAGCAGTTCGGATCTTAATCAGCCCCAGCATTTT
CDR3 protein: CASSSDLNQPQHF

V gene: TRBV7-3
J gene: TRBJ2-1
D gene: TRBD2
clone size: -
CDR3 DNA: TGTGCCAGCAGCTTTCGAGCGGGAGGATACAATGAGCAGTTCTTC
CDR3 protein: CASSFRAGGYNEQFF

V gene: TRBV20-1
J gene: TRBJ2-5
D gene: -
clone size: -
CDR3 DNA: TGCAGTGCTAGTGACCGGGACTTGCTCCAGGAGACCCAGTACTTC
CDR3 protein: CSASDRDLLQETQYF

V gene: TRBV7-3
J gene: TRBJ1-2
D gene: -
clone size: -
CDR3 DNA: TGTGCCAGCAGCTTATTGGGGGCAGGTGGCTACACCTTC
CDR3 protein: CASSLLGAGGYTF

V gene: TRBV14
J gene: TRBJ1-6
D gene: -
clone size: -
CDR3 DNA: TGTGCCAGCAGCCTCACGCCCATGAGCTCCTATAATTCACCCCTCCACTTT
CDR3 protein: CASSLTPMSSYNSPLHF

V gene: TRBV3-1/TRBV3-2
J gene: TRBJ2-5
D gene: -
clone size: -
CDR3 DNA: TGTGCCAGCGTCAGGGGGGGTGAGGAGACCCAGTACTTC
CDR3 protein: CASVRGGEETQYF

V gene: TRBV4-1
J gene: TRBJ2-1
D gene: -
clone size: -
CDR3 DNA: TGCGCCAGCAGCCAAGTGAACCTAGTCTCCTACAATGAGCAGTTCTTC
CDR3 protein: CASSQVNLVSYNEQFF

V gene: TRBV3-1/TRBV3-2
J gene: TRBJ1-5
D gene: -
clone size: few
CDR3 DNA: TGTGCCAGCAGCCAAGGGGCCGGGAGGGGGCCCCAGCATTTT
CDR3 protein: CASSQGAGRGPQHF

V gene: TRBV28
J gene: TRBJ1-2
D gene: -
clone size: -
CDR3 DNA: TGTGCCAGCAGTTTACAGGGATCTACCTCATATGGCTACACCTTC
CDR3 protein: CASSLQGSTSYGYTF

V gene: TRBV19
J gene: TRBJ1-5
D gene: TRBD1
clone size: -
CDR3 DNA: TGTGCCAGTAGCGGGACAGGGGGGCGCAATCAGCCCCAGCATTTT
CDR3 protein: CASSGTGGRNQPQHF

V gene: TRBV7-2
J gene: TRBJ2-4
D gene: -
clone size: -
CDR3 DNA: TGTGCCAGCAGCTTAGGGACAGCCAAAAACATTCAGTACTTC
CDR3 protein: CASSLGTAKNIQYF

V gene: TRBV19
J gene: TRBJ2-7
D gene: -
clone size: -
CDR3 DNA: TGTGCCAGTAGTATTGGGGGCCCCCCCTACGAGCAGTACTTC
CDR3 protein: CASSIGGPPYEQYF

V gene: TRBV4-3
J gene: TRBJ1-2
D gene: TRBD1
clone size: -
CDR3 DNA: TGCGCCAGCAGCCAAGATCTCCGACAGGGGAATTATGGCTACACCTTC
CDR3 protein: CASSQDLRQGNYGYTF

V gene: TRBV6-1
J gene: TRBJ2-7
D gene: -
clone size: -
CDR3 DNA: TGTGCCAGCAGTGAAGCCAAGCAATGGGGCGAGCAGTACTTC
CDR3 protein: CASSEAKQWGEQYF

V gene: TRBV6-5
J gene: TRBJ2-7
D gene: TRBD1
clone size: -
CDR3 DNA: TGTGCCAGCAGATCCGGGACAGATAGCTACGAGCAGTACTTC
CDR3 protein: CASRSGTDSYEQYF